This TCR beta chain was obtained from a study of blood T cell repertoires in COVID-19. Study background: Donors in the United States, Italy and Spain gave samples during acute or convalescent COVID-19. Sample material is recorded as cDNA or gDNA derived from T cells, B-cell-depleted T cells, or PBMCs.

Authors' analysis steps: Amplifying reference gene primers gave estimates of nucleated cell counts. Profiling relied on immunoSEQ multiplex PCR, and the TCRdb table lists in-frame clones only, not all of them. Clone size and the V and J calls come from that table; the DNA yielded D and trimming. The sample lists tens of thousands of clones; approximately 87% were seen once. In its sample, this clone was seen once. The length of the CDR3 is 14 residues. V trimming: 3 bases; J trimming: 8 bases; junction bases outside the gene matches: 7. Germline V CDR1 and CDR2: KGHSH, LQKENI. The sample was peripheral blood. The rearrangement uses TRBV18 and TRBJ1-2, with 9 bases identical to TRBD1. The sequence derives from a woman aged 60-75 years with acute or convalescent COVID-19. The CDR3 reads CASSPGQGAEGYTF. The CDR3 DNA follows: TGTGCCAGCTCACCGGGACAGGGAGCGGAAGGCTACACCTTC.